The 10 T cell receptor beta chains given below trace back to one sample, sequenced in a study of immune characterization of retroperitoneal liposarcoma. TCRdb used MiXCR to reprocess the PCR reads, holding one entry per CDR3 protein. The repertoire consists of some 10,000 distinct CDR3 sequences, with 25% to 30% occurring once and the leading ten covering roughly 9%. The sequenced sample was tumor tissue. The receptors originated from a male donor with retroperitoneal liposarcoma.

The table lists this clonotype with a few counts. The chain links TRBV6-1 to TRBJ2-1; 15 positions agree with TRBD2. From germline, CDR1 is MNHNS and CDR2 SASEGT. The CDR3 extends over 16 amino acids. Trimming removed 2 bases from V and 15 bases from J; junction bases left unmatched: 11. The CDR3 here is CASSESRGTSGGRRFF. CDR3 DNA: TGTGCCAGCAGTGAAAGTAGGGGGACTAGCGGGGGGAGACGGTTCTTC.

Sample share makes this clonotype medium-sized. This chain links TRBV7-2 with TRBJ1-1, with 7 bases lining up with TRBD1. This CDR3 is 16 amino acids long. V shed 1 base, J shed 2 bases, and the junction held 7 bases outside the gene matches. CDR1 is SGHTA and CDR2 is FQGNSA in the germline V gene. The DNA for the CDR3 is TGTGCCAGCAGCTTAGTGGAGGGGGCGCGTAACACTGAAGCTTTCTTT. Its protein product is CASSLVEGARNTEAFF. The variable domain in full, with the rest retrieved from reference TRBV7-2 and TRBJ1-1, is GAGVSQSPSNKVTEKGKDVELRCDPISGHTALYWYRQSLGQGLEFLIYFQGNSAPDKSGLPSDRFSAERTGGSVSTLTIQRTQQEDSAVYLCASSLVEGARNTEAFFGQGTRLTVV.

This clonotype is medium-sized (0.01 to 0.1%) by share. The chain has TRBV11-2 and TRBJ2-1, with D maybe TRBD2 (6 bases). The J call may be faulty, since TRBJ2-7 better matches the DNA end. CDR1 is SGHAT and CDR2 is FQNNGV in the germline V gene. This CDR3 has 16 amino acids. CDR3 region: CASSLAGVSYYNEQYF. The DNA for the CDR3 is TGTGCCAGCAGCTTAGCGGGGGTTAGCTACTACAATGAGCAGTACTTC.

Concerning this clonotype: A junction end diverges from the germline sequence, so it may reflect a read error. The chain employs TRBV4-1 and TRBJ1-2; 8 positions agree with TRBD1. This CDR3 is built from 16 residues. In germline, CDR1 is MGHRA, CDR2 YSYEKL. The CDR3 is CASSPRYPDRANGYTF. The CDR3 region has the DNA TGTGCCAGCAGCCCAAGATACCCGGACAGGGCAAATGGCTACACCTTC.

V gene TRBV12-3 or TRBV12-4 combines with J gene TRBJ2-5; the D is unclear. The CDR3 sequence is 14 residues long. Trimming removed 5 bases at V and 7 bases at J, with 17 bases between. DNA for the CDR3: TGTGCCAGCAGTCCCTCAGGTGCCGGTGGGACCCAGTACTTC. It is translated as CASSPSGAGGTQYF.

This clonotype was recorded a few times. CDR3 DNA sequence: TGCGCCAGCAGCTTGGAGCTGGGTTTGAAACCGCAGCAGTTCTTC. The encoded protein is CASSLELGLKPQQFF. This chain links TRBV5-1 with TRBJ2-5; D not resolved. The last part of the DNA fits TRBJ2-1 better; the J call may be wrong. Germline assignment: CDR1 SGHRS and CDR2 YFSETQ. This CDR3 region has 15 residues.

This clonotype was found a few times. This chain connects TRBV6-1 to TRBJ1-1; 7 bases match TRBD1. This CDR3 comprises 15 residues. Unmatched junction bases numbered 10, after V lost 2 bases and J lost 7 bases. In germline, CDR1 is MNHNS, CDR2 SASEGT. The CDR3: CASSELSDRVSEAFF. CDR3 nucleotide sequence: TGTGCCAGCAGTGAACTATCCGACAGGGTCAGTGAAGCTTTCTTT.

This clonotype is large. The genes are TRBV6-1 and TRBJ2-3, with no clear D. The end of the DNA fits TRBJ2-5 better, so the J call may be wrong. Germline CDR1 MNHNS, CDR2 SASEGT. CDR3 length equals 14 residues. CDR3 nucleotide sequence: TGTGCCAGCAGTGTAGGGTCAGGCCAAGAGACCCAGTACTTC. This translates into CASSVGSGQETQYF.

The chain carries TRBV6-4 and TRBJ1-1; D ambiguous. V lost 2 bases to trimming and J lost 0 bases, with 4 bases between them. Germline V gene data show CDR1 as MRHNA and CDR2 as SNTAGT. This CDR3 has 13 residues. The CDR3 loop reads CASSDGMNTEAFF. Here the CDR3 DNA reads TGTGCCAGCAGTGACGGAATGAACACTGAAGCTTTCTTT.

The V and J genes are TRBV6-6 and TRBJ2-1, with 8 bases aligning to TRBD2. The CDR3 contains 14 residues. Trimming at V came to 7 bases and at J to 10 bases, leaving 12 bases not matched to a gene. The germline V gene has CDR1 MNHNY and CDR2 SVGAGI (reference sequence). CDR3 residues: CASIPRVGGDEQFF. DNA of the CDR3: TGTGCCAGCATCCCCAGGGTCGGGGGGGACGAGCAGTTCTTC.